This TCR beta chain was documented in a study of cytomegalovirus exposure and HLA in healthy donors. The PCR was carried out with 60 Vbeta primers and 13 Jbeta primers. Sequencing was performed with immunoSEQ multiplex PCR; in TCRdb, only in-frame clones are kept and a portion is missing. This sample's clone table lists over 200,000 clones. The CDR3 is 15 amino acids. Germline V gene sequence: CDR1 LNHDA, CDR2 SQIVND (reference sequence). Trimming cost V 2 bases and J 3 bases; bases outside gene matches: 5. The rearrangement joins TRBV19 to TRBJ2-3; the match to TRBD2 covers 7 bases. Material for sequencing was PBMCs. The sequence was collected from a woman aged 30 to 39 in good health and CMV-seropositive. CDR3 sequence (DNA): TGTGCCAGTAGTATATCGCTAGCGGAAACAGATACGCAGTATTTT. Its translation: CASSISLAETDTQYF.